This T cell receptor beta chain emerged from a study of radiation and T cells in renal cell carcinoma. Study results and limitations: Without pretreatment biopsies, baseline tumor clonotype presence was undetermined.

Sequencing was performed with immunoSEQ multiplex PCR; in TCRdb, only in-frame clones are kept and a portion is missing. Here the sample spans some 100,000 clones, about 79% being singletons. About this clone itself: The antigen is unknown.

Time point denoted: baseline pretreatment blood. The treatment here: 15 Gy SBRT to primary tumor, nephrectomy 4 weeks later. Radiation-treated patients gave blood at baseline, week 2 and week 4. This sequence originates from a man in his 60s with renal cell carcinoma. The sample consisted of blood, taken from a patient whose treatment included radiotherapy and nephrectomy.

DNA for the CDR3: TGCAGCGTTGAAACAGTTCGGACAGGGAACGAGCAGTACTTC. Translation gives CSVETVRTGNEQYF. The chain combines TRBV29-1 with TRBJ2-7; 8 bases line up with TRBD1. Trimming cost V 2 bases and J 5 bases; bases outside gene matches: 8. There are 14 residues in the CDR3. Germline V gene sequence: CDR1 SQVTM, CDR2 ANQGSEA.